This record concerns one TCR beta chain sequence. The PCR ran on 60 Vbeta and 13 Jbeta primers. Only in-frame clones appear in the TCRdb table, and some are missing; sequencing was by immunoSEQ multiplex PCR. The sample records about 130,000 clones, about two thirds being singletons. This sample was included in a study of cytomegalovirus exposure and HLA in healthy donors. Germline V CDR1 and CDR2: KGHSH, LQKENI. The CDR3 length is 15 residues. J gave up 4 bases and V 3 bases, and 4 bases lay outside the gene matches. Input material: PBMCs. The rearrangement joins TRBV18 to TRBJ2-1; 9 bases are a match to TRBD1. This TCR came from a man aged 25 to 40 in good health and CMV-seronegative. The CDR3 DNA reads TGTGCCAGCTCACCCGGGACAGGGAATTACAATGAGCAGTTCTTC. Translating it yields CASSPGTGNYNEQFF.